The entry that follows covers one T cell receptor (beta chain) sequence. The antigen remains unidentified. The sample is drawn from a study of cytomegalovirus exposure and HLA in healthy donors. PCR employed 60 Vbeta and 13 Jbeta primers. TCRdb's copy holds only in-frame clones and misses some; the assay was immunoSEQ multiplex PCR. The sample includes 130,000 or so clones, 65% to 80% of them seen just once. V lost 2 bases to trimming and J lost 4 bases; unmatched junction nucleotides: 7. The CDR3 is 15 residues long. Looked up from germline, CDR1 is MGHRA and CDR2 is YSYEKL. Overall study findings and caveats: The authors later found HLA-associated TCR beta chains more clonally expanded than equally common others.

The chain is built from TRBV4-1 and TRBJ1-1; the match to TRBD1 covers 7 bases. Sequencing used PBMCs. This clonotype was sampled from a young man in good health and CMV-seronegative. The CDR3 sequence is CASSQIDRAATEAFF. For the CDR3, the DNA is TGCGCCAGCAGCCAAATCGACAGGGCGGCCACTGAAGCTTTCTTT.